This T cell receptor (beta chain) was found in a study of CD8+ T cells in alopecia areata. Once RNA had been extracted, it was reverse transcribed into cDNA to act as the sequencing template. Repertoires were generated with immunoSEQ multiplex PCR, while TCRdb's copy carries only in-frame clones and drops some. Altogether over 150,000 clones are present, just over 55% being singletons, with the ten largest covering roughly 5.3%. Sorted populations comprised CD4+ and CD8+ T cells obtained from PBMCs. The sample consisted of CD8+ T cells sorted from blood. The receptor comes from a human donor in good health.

The chain's CDR3 is CSVGGGDSSYNEQFF. In DNA form, the CDR3 reads TGCAGCGTTGGGGGAGGGGATAGCTCCTACAATGAGCAGTTCTTC. The chain combines TRBV29-1 with TRBJ2-1; 7 nucleotides align to TRBD2. This CDR3 comprises 15 residues. V lost 4 bases to trimming and J lost 0 bases; unmatched junction nucleotides: 6. The germline V gene encodes CDR1 SQVTM and CDR2 ANQGSEA.